The sample holds one count of the clone carrying this TCR beta chain. Its antigen is undetermined. This record comes from a study of cytomegalovirus exposure and HLA in healthy donors. V was trimmed by 3 bases and J by 5 bases, leaving 11 bases between them. The CDR3 length is 13 residues. Germline V gene sequence: CDR1 KGHSH, CDR2 LQKENI. Whole-study results and caveats: Cytomegalovirus-associated status was assigned to about 170 TCR beta chains.

TCRdb's copy holds only in-frame clones and misses some; the assay was immunoSEQ multiplex PCR. The sample holds fewer than 200,000 clones, around 82% seen once. The chain combines TRBV18 with TRBJ2-7; no definite D call. Sequencing was carried out using PBMCs. This receptor was taken from a woman younger than 35 in good health and CMV-seropositive. This CDR3 reads CASSPTYRDEQYF. The CDR3 coding sequence is TGTGCCAGCTCACCGACCTACAGAGACGAGCAGTACTTC.